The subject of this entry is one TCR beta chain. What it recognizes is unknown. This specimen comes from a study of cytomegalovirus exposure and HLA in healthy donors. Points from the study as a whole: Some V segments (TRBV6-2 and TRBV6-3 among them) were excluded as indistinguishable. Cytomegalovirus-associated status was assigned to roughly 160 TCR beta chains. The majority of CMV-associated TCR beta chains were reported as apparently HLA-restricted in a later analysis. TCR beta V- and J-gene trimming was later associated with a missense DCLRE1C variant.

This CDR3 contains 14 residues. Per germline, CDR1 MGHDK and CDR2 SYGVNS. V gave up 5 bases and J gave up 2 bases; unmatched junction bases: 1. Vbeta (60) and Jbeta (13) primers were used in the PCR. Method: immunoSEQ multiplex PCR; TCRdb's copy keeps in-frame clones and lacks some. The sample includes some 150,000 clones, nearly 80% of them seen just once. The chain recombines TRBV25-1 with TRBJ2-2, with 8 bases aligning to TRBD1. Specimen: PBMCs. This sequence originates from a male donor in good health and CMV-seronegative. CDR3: CASSQGANTGELFF. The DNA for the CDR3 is TGTGCCAGCAGTCAGGGGGCTAACACCGGGGAGCTGTTTTTT.